The entry below describes one T cell receptor (beta chain). Per germline, CDR1 MNHNS and CDR2 SASEGT. The CDR3 consists of 15 residues. Trimming took 3 bases from V and 6 from J; bases not matched to a gene: 8. The data derive from a study of shared clonotypes between healthy human individuals. The healthy adult donors were HIV-negative and reported no recent acute infections or vaccinations. Original analysis: From ImmunoSEQ came sequences covering only the junction and carrying no quality scores, so filtering differed. The method was immunoSEQ multiplex PCR; TCRdb's version includes in-frame clones alone and lacks a portion of them. V and J calls and clone size come straight from that table; D and trimming were deduced from the DNA. Found here are 2 million to 2.5 million clones, roughly 95% of them singletons; the top ten hold approximately 0.13%.

The chain uses TRBV6-1 and TRBJ1-5; 7 bases align to TRBD1. Input material: naive CD4+ T cells sorted from blood. The subset denotes: CD45RA+ positively selected. The origin of this receptor is a man aged 18 to 30 in good health. The CDR3 coding sequence is TGTGCCAGCAGTGAGCAGCAGGGGGTAAGTCAGCCCCAGCATTTT. This translates into CASSEQQGVSQPQHF.